This TCR beta chain was retrieved from a study of blood T cell repertoires in COVID-19. Study summary: The United States, Italy and Spain were the sources of the acute and convalescent COVID-19 samples.

This CDR3 is 14 amino acids long. Trimming stripped 1 base from V and 2 bases from J, with 8 bases between. Per germline, CDR1 LGHDT and CDR2 YNNKEL (reference sequence). Categorization into cohorts depended on clinical history that participants reported. For recovered donors of Cohort 3, there were two negative PCRs, clearance, or symptom resolution. Original processing methods: For nucleated cells, counts were estimated from reference gene primer amplification. Measured with immunoSEQ multiplex PCR; TCRdb has only the in-frame clones, and not every one. V and J calls and clone size are given by that table; D and trimming were obtained from the DNA. This table holds under 450,000 clones, 80% to 85% found once.

The chain recombines TRBV3-1 (or the pseudogene TRBV3-2) with TRBJ2-5; D is perhaps TRBD2 (6 bases). Material: PBMCs or T cells enriched from blood (not recorded which). The TCR comes from a woman in her forties or fifties who had recovered from COVID-19. CDR3 nucleotides: TGTGCCAGCAGCCAAGGTAGCGGTCAAGAGACCCAGTACTTC. Translated: CASSQGSGQETQYF.